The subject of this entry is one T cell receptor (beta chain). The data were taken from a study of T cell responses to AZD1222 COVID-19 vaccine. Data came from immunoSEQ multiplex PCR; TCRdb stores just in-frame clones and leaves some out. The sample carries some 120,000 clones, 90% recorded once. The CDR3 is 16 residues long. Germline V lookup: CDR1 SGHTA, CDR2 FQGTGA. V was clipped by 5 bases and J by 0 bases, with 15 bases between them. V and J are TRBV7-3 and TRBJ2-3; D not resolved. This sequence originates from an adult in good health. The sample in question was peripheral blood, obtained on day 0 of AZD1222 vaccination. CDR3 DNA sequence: TGTGCCAGCAGCGCGCGGCAATCTTCTAGCACAGATACGCAGTATTTT. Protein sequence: CASSARQSSSTDTQYF.